The source of this T cell receptor beta chain is a study of follicular helper T cells after annual influenza vaccination. General study results and limits: Most later recoveries of Day 7 ICOS+CD38+ clones were ICOS-CD38- cTfh.

As to this clone: Its antigen is not known.

From germline, CDR1 is SGHNT and CDR2 YYREEE (reference sequence). After removal of 5 bases from V and 6 bases from J, the junction contained 4 bases not matched to a gene. The CDR3 covers 12 residues. As for time point: 2015-2016 season, pre-vaccination. Clones were sequenced by immunoSEQ multiplex PCR, and TCRdb holds only the in-frame ones, with some missing. The repertoire holds roughly 15,000 clones, with around 75% as singletons. This TCR was sampled from an adult who received the influenza vaccine. The rearrangement uses TRBV5-4 and TRBJ2-7, with 8 nucleotides matching TRBD1. This specimen was CXCR5- memory CD4+ T cells sorted from blood, taken on the day of influenza vaccination. DNA for the CDR3: TGTGCCAGCAGTTCTGACAGGGGCGAGCAGTACTTC. It specifies CASSSDRGEQYF. Based on the CDR3 plus reference TRBV5-4 and TRBJ2-7, the full variable domain is ETGVTQSPTHLIKTRGQQVTLRCSSQSGHNTVSWYQQALGQGPQFIFQYYREEENGRGNFPPRFSGLQFPNYSSELNVNALELDDSALYLCASSSDRGEQYFGPGTRLTVT.